The entry below gives a single T cell receptor (beta chain) sequence along with its context. It differs at one base from a far larger clone, so likely a read error. The sample comes from a study of shared clonotypes between healthy human individuals. Turning to the study itself: Aged 18 to 49, the donors were two women and a few men.

This CDR3 is built from 12 residues. Germline V gene lookup returns CDR1 SEHNR and CDR2 FQNEAQ (reference sequence). With ten immunoSEQ deep assay plates, unsorted PBMC DNA underwent sequencing. As processed by the authors: Filtering differed for immunoSEQ, which gave only junction sequences without quality scores. The assay was immunoSEQ multiplex PCR, and TCRdb's table has in-frame clones only and misses some. V and J calls and clone size are given by that table; D and trimming were obtained from the DNA. The sample yields about 490,000 clones, roughly 80% seen once. Donors, healthy HIV-negative adults, lacked recent acute infections or vaccinations.

The chain has TRBV7-9 and TRBJ1-1; D gene unclear. Sequenced input: PBMCs. The TCR originated in a middle-aged woman in good health. Some clones in this sample may be carry-over from other donors' samples. The CDR3 region is CASSPMDVSSLF. In DNA form, the CDR3 reads TGTGCCAGCAGCCCAATGGATGTCTCAAGTCTCTTT.